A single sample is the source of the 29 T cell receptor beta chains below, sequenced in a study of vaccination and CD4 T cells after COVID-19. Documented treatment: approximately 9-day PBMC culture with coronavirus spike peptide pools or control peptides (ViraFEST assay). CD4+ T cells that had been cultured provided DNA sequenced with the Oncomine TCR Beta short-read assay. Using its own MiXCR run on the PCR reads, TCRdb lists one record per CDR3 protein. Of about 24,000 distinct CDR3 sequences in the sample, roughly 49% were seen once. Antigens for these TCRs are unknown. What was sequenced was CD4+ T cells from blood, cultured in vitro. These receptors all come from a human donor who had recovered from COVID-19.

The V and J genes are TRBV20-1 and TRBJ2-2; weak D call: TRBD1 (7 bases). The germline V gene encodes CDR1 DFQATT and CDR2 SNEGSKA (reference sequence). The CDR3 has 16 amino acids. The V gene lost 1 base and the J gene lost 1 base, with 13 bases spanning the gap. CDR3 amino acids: CSARAAGQMNTGELFF. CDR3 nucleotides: TGCAGTGCTAGAGCGGCGGGACAGATGAACACCGGGGAGCTGTTTTTT.

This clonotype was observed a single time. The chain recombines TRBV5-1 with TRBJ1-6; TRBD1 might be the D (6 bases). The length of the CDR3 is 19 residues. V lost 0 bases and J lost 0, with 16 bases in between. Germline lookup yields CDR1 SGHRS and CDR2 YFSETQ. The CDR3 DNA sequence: TGCGCCAGCAGCTTGGAGGCCAGGGGCATCAGCTCCTATAATTCACCCCTCCACTTT. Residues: CASSLEARGISSYNSPLHF.

CDR3 sequence reads: CASSQDLGSWIVNTQYF. The CDR3 region has the DNA TGCGCCAGCAGCCAAGATCTGGGCAGCTGGATCGTGAATACGCAGTATTTT. The genes are TRBV4-1 and TRBJ2-3, with D hard to call. Looked up from germline, CDR1 is MGHRA and CDR2 is YSYEKL. Deletions cut 0 bases from V and 7 bases from J, with 20 bases between. The CDR3 runs 17 residues.

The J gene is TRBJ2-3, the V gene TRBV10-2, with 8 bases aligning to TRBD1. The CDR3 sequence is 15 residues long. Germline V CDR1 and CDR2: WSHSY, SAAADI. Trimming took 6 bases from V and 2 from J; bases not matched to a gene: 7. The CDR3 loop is CASSAGQGNTDTQYF. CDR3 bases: TGCGCCAGCAGCGCCGGACAGGGAAACACAGATACGCAGTATTTT.

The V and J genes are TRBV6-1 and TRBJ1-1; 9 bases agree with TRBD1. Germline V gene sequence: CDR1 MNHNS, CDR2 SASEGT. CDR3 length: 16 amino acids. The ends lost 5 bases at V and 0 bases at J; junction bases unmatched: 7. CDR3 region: CASSRRQGGMNTEAFF. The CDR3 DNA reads TGTGCCAGCAGTAGGCGACAGGGGGGCATGAACACTGAAGCTTTCTTT.

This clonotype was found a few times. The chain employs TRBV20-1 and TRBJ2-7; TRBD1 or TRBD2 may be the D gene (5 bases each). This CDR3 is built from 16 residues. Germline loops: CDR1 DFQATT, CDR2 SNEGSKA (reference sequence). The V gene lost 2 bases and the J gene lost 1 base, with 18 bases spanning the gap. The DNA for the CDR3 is TGCAGTGCTAGATCCGGGGCGCGTTCGCGGTCCTACGAGCAGTACTTC. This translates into CSARSGARSRSYEQYF.

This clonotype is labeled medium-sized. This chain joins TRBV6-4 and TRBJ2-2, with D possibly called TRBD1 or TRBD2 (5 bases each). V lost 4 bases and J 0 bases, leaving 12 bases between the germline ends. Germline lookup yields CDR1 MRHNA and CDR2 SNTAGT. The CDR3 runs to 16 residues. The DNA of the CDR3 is TGTGCCAGCAGTGTTGAGGGGAACTCGAACACCGGGGAGCTGTTTTTT. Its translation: CASSVEGNSNTGELFF.

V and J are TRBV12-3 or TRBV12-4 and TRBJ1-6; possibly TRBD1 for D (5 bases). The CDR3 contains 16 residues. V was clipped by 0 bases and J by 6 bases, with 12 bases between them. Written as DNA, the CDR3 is TGTGCCAGCAGTTTAGCCTCGGGACTCCTTAATTCACCCCTCCACTTT. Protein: CASSLASGLLNSPLHF.

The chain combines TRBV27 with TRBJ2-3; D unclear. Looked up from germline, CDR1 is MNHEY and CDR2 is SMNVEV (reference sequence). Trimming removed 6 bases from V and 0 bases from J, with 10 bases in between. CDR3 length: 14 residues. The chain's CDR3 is CASSRRESTDTQYF. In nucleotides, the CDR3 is TGTGCCAGCAGCCGACGCGAAAGCACAGATACGCAGTATTTT.

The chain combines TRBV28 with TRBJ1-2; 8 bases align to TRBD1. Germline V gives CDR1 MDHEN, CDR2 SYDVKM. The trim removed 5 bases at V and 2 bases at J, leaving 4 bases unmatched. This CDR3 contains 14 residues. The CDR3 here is CASSTTGANYGYTF. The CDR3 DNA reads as TGTGCCAGCAGTACGACAGGGGCCAACTATGGCTACACCTTC.

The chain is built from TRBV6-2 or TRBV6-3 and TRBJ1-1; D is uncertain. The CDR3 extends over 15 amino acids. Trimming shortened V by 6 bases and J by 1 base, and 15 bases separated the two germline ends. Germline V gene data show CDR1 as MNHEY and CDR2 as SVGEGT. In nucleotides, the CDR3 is TGTGCCAGCAGGATAGGACGGCCCGGGAACACTGAAGCTTTCTTT. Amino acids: CASRIGRPGNTEAFF.

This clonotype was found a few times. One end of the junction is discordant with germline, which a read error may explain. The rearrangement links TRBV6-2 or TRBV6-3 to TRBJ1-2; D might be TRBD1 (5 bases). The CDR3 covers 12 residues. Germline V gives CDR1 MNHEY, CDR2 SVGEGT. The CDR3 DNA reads TGCGTCTCGAGGGGTCCCAACTATGGCTACACCTTC. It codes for CVSRGPNYGYTF.

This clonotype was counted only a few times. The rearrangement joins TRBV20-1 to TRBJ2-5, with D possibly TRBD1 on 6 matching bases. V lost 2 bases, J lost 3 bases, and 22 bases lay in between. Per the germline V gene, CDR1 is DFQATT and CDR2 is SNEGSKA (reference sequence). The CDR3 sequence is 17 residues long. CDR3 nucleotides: TGCAGTGCTAGACCCCGCGACCATTTGGGGGCGAAAGAGACCCAGTACTTC. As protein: CSARPRDHLGAKETQYF.

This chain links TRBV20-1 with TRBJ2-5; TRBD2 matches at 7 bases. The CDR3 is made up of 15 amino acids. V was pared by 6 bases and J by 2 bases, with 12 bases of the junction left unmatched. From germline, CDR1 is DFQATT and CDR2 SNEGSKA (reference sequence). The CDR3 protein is CSAHRGGPRQETQYF. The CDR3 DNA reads TGCAGTGCCCATCGGGGAGGGCCCCGGCAAGAGACCCAGTACTTC.

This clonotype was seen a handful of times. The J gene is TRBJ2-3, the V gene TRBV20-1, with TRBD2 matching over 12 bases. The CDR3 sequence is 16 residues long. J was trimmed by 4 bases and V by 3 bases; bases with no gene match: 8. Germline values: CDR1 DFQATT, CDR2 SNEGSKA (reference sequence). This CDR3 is CSASGPSGRGADTQYF. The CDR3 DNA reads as TGCAGTGCTAGCGGTCCTAGCGGGAGGGGAGCAGATACGCAGTATTTT.

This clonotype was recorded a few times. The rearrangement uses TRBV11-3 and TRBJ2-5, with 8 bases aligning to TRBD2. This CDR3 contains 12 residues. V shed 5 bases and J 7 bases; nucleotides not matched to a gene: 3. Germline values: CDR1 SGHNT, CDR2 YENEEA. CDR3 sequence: CASSRREGTQYF. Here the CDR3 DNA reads TGTGCCAGCAGCCGACGGGAGGGGACCCAGTACTTC.

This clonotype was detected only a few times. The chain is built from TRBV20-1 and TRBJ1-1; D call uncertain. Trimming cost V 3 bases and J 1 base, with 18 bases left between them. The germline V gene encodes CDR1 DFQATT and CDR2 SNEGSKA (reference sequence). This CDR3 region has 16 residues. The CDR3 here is CSASGSNTVSNTEAFF. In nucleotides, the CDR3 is TGCAGTGCTAGCGGCAGTAACACAGTCTCGAACACTGAAGCTTTCTTT.

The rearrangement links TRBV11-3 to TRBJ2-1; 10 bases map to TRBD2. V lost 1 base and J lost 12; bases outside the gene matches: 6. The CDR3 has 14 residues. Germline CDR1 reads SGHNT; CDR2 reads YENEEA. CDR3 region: CASSLGVTSGAQFF. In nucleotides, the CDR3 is TGTGCCAGCAGCTTAGGGGTAACTAGCGGGGCGCAGTTCTTC.

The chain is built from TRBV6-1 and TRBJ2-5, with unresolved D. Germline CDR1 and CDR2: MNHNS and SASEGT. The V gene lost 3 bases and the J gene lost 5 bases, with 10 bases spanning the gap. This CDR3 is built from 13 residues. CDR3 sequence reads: CASSDGPRETQYF. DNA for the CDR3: TGTGCCAGCAGTGATGGTCCGCGGGAGACCCAGTACTTC.

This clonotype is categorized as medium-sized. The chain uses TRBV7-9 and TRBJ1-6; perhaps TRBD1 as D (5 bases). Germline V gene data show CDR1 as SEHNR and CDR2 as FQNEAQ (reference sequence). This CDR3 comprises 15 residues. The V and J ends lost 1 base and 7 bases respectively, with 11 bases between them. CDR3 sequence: CASSLVAGPNSPLHF. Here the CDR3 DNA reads TGTGCCAGCAGCTTAGTGGCAGGGCCCAATTCACCCCTCCACTTT. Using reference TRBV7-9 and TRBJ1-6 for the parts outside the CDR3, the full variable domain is DTGVSQNPRHKITKRGQNVTFRCDPISEHNRLYWYRQTLGQGPEFLTYFQNEAQLEKSRLLSDRFSAERPKGSFSTLEIQRTEQGDSAMYLCASSLVAGPNSPLHFGNGTRLTVT.

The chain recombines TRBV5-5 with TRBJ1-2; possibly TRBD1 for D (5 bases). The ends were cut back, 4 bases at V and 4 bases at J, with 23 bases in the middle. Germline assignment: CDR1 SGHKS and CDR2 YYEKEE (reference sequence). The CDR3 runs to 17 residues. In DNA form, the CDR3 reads TGTGCCAGCAGCCAAGCAGGACAACGAATTGTAGGCTATGGCTACACCTTC. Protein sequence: CASSQAGQRIVGYGYTF.

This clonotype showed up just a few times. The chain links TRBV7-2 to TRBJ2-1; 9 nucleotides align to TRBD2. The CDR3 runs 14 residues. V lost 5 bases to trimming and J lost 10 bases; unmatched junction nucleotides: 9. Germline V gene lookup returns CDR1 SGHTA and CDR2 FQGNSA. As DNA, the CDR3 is TGTGCCAGCAGCCTTAGCGGGAGAGGCCTAGAGCAGTTCTTC. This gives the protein CASSLSGRGLEQFF.

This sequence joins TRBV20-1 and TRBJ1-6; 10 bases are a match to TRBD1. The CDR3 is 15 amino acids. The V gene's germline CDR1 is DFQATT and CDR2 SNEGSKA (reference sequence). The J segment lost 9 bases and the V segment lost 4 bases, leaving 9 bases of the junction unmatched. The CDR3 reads CSATRDRGRSSPLHF. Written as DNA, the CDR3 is TGCAGTGCTACACGGGACAGGGGAAGGAGTTCACCCCTCCACTTT.

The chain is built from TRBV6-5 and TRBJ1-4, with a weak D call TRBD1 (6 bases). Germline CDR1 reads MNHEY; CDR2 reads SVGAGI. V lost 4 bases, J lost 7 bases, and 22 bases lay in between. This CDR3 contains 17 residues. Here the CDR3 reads CASSSQPGVLESEKLFF. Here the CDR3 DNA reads TGTGCCAGCAGTTCCCAACCAGGGGTGTTGGAATCTGAAAAACTGTTTTTT.

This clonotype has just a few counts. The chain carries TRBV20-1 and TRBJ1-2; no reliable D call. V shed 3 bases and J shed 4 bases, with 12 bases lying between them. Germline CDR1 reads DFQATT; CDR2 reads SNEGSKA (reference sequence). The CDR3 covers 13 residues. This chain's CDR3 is CSASKLVSYGYTF. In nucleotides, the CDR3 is TGCAGTGCTAGCAAACTGGTGAGCTATGGCTACACCTTC.

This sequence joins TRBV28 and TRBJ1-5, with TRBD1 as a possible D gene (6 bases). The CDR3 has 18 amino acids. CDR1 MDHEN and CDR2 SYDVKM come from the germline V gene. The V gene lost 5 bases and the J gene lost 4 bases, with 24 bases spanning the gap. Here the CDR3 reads CASSVPKPDRQTNQPQHF. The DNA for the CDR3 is TGTGCCAGCAGTGTACCCAAACCGGACAGACAAACAAATCAGCCCCAGCATTTT.

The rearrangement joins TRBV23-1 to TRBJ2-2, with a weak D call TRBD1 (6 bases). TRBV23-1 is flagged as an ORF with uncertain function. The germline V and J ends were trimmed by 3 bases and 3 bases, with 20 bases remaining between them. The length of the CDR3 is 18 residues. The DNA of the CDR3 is TGCGCCAGCAGTCACCTATACCCCGGGACACCTTACACCGGGGAGCTGTTTTTT. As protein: CASSHLYPGTPYTGELFF.

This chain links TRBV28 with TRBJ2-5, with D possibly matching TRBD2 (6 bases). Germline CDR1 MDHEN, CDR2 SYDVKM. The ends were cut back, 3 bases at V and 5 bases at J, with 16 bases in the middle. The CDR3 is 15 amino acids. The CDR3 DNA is TGTGCCAGCAGTTTTCGCCGGGGAGGTAGGGAGACCCAGTACTTC. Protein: CASSFRRGGRETQYF.

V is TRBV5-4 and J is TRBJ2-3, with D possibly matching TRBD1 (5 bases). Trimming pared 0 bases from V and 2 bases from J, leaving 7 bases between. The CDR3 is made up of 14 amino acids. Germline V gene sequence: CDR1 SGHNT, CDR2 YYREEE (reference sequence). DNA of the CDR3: TGTGCCAGCAGCTTGGAGGGGTACACAGATACGCAGTATTTT. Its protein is CASSLEGYTDTQYF.